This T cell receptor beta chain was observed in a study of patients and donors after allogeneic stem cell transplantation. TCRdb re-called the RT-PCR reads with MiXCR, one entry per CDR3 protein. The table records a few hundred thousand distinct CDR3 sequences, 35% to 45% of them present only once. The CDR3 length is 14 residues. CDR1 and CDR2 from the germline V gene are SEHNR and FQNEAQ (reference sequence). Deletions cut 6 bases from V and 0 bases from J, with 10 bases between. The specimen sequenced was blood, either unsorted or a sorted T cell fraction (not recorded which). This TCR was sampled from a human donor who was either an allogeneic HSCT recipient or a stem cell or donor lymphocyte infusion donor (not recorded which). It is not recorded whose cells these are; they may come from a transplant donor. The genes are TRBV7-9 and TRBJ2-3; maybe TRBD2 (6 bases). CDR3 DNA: TGTGCCAGCAGTGGAGGGCTAAGCACAGATACGCAGTATTTT. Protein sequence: CASSGGLSTDTQYF.